The next 24 T cell receptor beta chains were all read from a single sample in a study of blood T cell repertoires in COVID-19. Clones were sequenced by immunoSEQ multiplex PCR, and TCRdb holds only the in-frame ones, with some missing. Among 250,000 to 350,000 clones, approximately 88% were seen once, and the ten largest hold more than 8.5%. Material for sequencing was PBMCs or T cells enriched from blood (not recorded which). Receptor source: a woman aged 18 to 35 who had recovered from COVID-19.

The gene calls are TRBV5-1 and TRBJ1-4; weak D call: TRBD1 (5 bases). The CDR3 spans 12 residues. The V end was cut by 8 bases, the J end by 8 bases, with 13 bases between. Looked up from germline, CDR1 is SGHRS and CDR2 is YFSETQ. CDR3 loop: CASSGGDEKLFF. In DNA form, the CDR3 reads TGCGCCAGTAGTGGGGGGGACGAAAAACTGTTTTTT. Full variable domain (missing parts from reference TRBV5-1 and TRBJ1-4): KAGVTQTPRYLIKTRGQQVTLSCSPISGHRSVSWYQQTPGQGLQFLFEYFSETQRNKGNFPGRFSGRQFSNSRSEMNVSTLELGDSALYLCASSGGDEKLFFGSGTQLSVL.

The CDR3 region has the DNA TGTGCCAGCAGCGAACAGGACAGCTACTATGGCTACACCTTC. Amino acid sequence: CASSEQDSYYGYTF. The chain employs TRBV7-3 and TRBJ1-2; possible D gene TRBD1, 6 bases. Germline lookup yields CDR1 SGHTA and CDR2 FQGTGA. V dropped 5 bases and J dropped 3 bases, with 13 bases sitting between them. CDR3 length: 14 residues.

The V and J genes are TRBV29-1 and TRBJ1-1, with 7 bases that match TRBD1. Germline CDR1 is SQVTM and CDR2 is ANQGSEA. The V gene end was trimmed by 5 bases and the J gene end by 5 bases; junction bases not matched to a gene: 8. The CDR3 covers 13 residues. CDR3 nucleotides: TGCAGCGTTTGCGCCCAGGGGGAGACTGAAGCTTTCTTT. Amino acid sequence: CSVCAQGETEAFF. The variable domain in full, with the rest retrieved from reference TRBV29-1 and TRBJ1-1, is SAVISQKPSRDICQRGTSLTIQCQVDSQVTMMFWYRQQPGQSLTLIATANQGSEATYESGFVIDKFPISRPNLTFSTLTVSNMSPEDSSIYLCSVCAQGETEAFFGQGTRLTVV.

The chain has TRBV28 and TRBJ1-2, with 7 bases matching TRBD1. The CDR3 runs 12 residues. The germline V gene has CDR1 MDHEN and CDR2 SYDVKM. V lost 6 bases and J lost 4; bases outside the gene matches: 2. CDR3 residues: CASRGGGYGYTF. CDR3 coding DNA: TGTGCCAGCAGAGGGGGCGGCTATGGCTACACCTTC.

This chain links TRBV7-2 with TRBJ1-2; TRBD1 matches at 7 bases. Germline assignment: CDR1 SGHTA and CDR2 FQGNSA. V lost 4 bases, J lost 2 bases, and 10 bases stayed unmatched. The CDR3 loop spans 16 amino acids. CDR3 coding DNA: TGTGCCAGCAGCTCCCGTCGGGGACAGCAAAACTATGGCTACACCTTC. It specifies CASSSRRGQQNYGYTF.

The chain combines TRBV7-2 with TRBJ1-1; D unclear. Trimming left V 7 bases short and J 1 base short, with 16 bases between. The germline V gene encodes CDR1 SGHTA and CDR2 FQGNSA. This CDR3 is 15 amino acids long. CDR3 in DNA: TGTGCCAGCACCCCAGGCCTGGGGAGGAACACTGAAGCTTTCTTT. Its protein product is CASTPGLGRNTEAFF. Full variable domain (outside the CDR3, taken from reference TRBV7-2 and TRBJ1-1): GAGVSQSPSNKVTEKGKDVELRCDPISGHTALYWYRQSLGQGLEFLIYFQGNSAPDKSGLPSDRFSAERTGGSVSTLTIQRTQQEDSAVYLCASTPGLGRNTEAFFGQGTRLTVV.

This chain connects TRBV5-3 to TRBJ2-1, with D possibly being TRBD1 (5 bases). TRBV5-3 belongs to the ORF category, with a function that is uncertain. The V end lost 10 bases, the J end lost 8 bases, and 25 bases lay between the germline ends. The CDR3 sequence is 15 residues long. The CDR3 DNA reads TGTGCCCAGGGTCGAACTATACAAAGTGATGATGAGCAGTTCTTC. This gives the protein CAQGRTIQSDDEQFF.

This clone was seen a single time. The J gene is TRBJ2-4, the V gene TRBV5-4, with D possibly TRBD1 on 5 matching bases. V lost 4 bases, J lost 12 bases, and 23 bases lay in between. The CDR3 extends over 15 amino acids. Germline CDR1 SGHNT, CDR2 YYREEE (reference sequence). The CDR3 coding sequence is TGTGCCAGCAGCCAACGGCAGGGTTCTTGGGATTCTCAGTACTTC. This translates into CASSQRQGSWDSQYF.

V usage is TRBV6-2 or TRBV6-3 and J usage is TRBJ1-2; D uncertain. This CDR3 is built from 13 residues. Trimming shortened V by 5 bases and J by 8 bases, and 15 bases separated the two germline ends. CDR1 MNHEY and CDR2 SVGEGT come from the germline V gene. CDR3 DNA sequence: TGTGCCAGCAGTCCGCGGGATCGGAGCGGCTACACCTTC. Its protein is CASSPRDRSGYTF.

The CDR3 spells CASSRGGDEQYF. The CDR3 DNA reads TGTGCCAGCAGTAGGGGAGGCGACGAGCAGTACTTC. V usage is TRBV9 and J usage is TRBJ2-7; weak D call: TRBD2 (6 bases). V lost 5 bases, J lost 5 bases, and 11 bases lay in between. CDR3 size: 12 residues. The germline gives CDR1 SGDLS, CDR2 YYNGEE.

J is TRBJ2-1 and V is TRBV19, with 9 nucleotides matching TRBD2. Germline values: CDR1 LNHDA, CDR2 SQIVND (reference sequence). The trim removed 1 base at V and 6 bases at J, leaving 4 bases unmatched. The length of the CDR3 is 15 residues. The CDR3 reads CASSIGLAGSNEQFF. As DNA, the CDR3 is TGTGCCAGTAGTATAGGGCTAGCGGGGAGCAATGAGCAGTTCTTC.

V gene TRBV19 combines with J gene TRBJ1-2; D may be TRBD1 (6 bases). The CDR3 covers 14 residues. Per germline, CDR1 LNHDA and CDR2 SQIVND (reference sequence). The V gene lost 4 bases and the J gene lost 4 bases, with 13 bases spanning the gap. The CDR3 DNA is TGTGCCAGTAGTAGCTCAACAGGGTCCTATGGCTACACCTTC. This sequence encodes CASSSSTGSYGYTF.

The DNA for the CDR3 is TGTGCCAGCGCCGCGGGGGGCAACAATGAGCAGTTCTTC. Amino acid sequence: CASAAGGNNEQFF. This rearrangement joins TRBV2 to TRBJ2-1; 8 nucleotides match TRBD2. J gave up 5 bases and V 8 bases, and 5 bases lay outside the gene matches. In germline, CDR1 is SNHLY, CDR2 FYNNEI. The CDR3 runs 13 residues.

The CDR3 nucleotides are TGTGCCAGCAGTGAACAGGGGGCCCTATCACGTGGCTACACCTTC. Residues: CASSEQGALSRGYTF. This chain joins TRBV6-1 and TRBJ1-2; 8 bases map to TRBD1. The CDR3 runs 15 residues. J gave up 7 bases and V 2 bases, and 9 bases lay outside the gene matches. The germline V gene encodes CDR1 MNHNS and CDR2 SASEGT.

The chain recombines TRBV7-8 with TRBJ1-6; possibly TRBD1 for D (6 bases). Trimming left V 5 bases short and J 2 bases short, with 19 bases between. The CDR3 length is 18 residues. Germline V gene sequence: CDR1 SGHVS, CDR2 FQNEAQ. In nucleotides, the CDR3 is TGTGCCAGCAGCCCGAGGACAGTCAATCACCCCTATAATTCACCCCTCCACTTT. Residues: CASSPRTVNHPYNSPLHF.

The sample holds a few counts of this clone. The genes are TRBV28 and TRBJ1-5, with TRBD1 identical over 7 bases. J gave up 0 bases and V 3 bases, and 14 bases lay outside the gene matches. Germline V gene lookup returns CDR1 MDHEN and CDR2 SYDVKM. The CDR3 has 19 residues. DNA for the CDR3: TGTGCCAGCAGTTTTCTATTCCGGGCAGGGGGATATAGCAATCAGCCCCAGCATTTT. It yields the protein CASSFLFRAGGYSNQPQHF.

The gene calls are TRBV16 and TRBJ1-2, with D uncertain. The CDR3 is made up of 12 amino acids. Germline V gene data show CDR1 as KGHSY and CDR2 as FQNENV. Trimming removed 3 bases at V and 12 bases at J, with 14 bases between. CDR3 in DNA: TGTGCCAGCAGCCACGATCGTAGTGGTCACACCTTC. Translated: CASSHDRSGHTF. Variable domain in full (rest from reference TRBV16 and TRBJ1-2): GEEVAQTPKHLVRGEGQKAKLYCAPIKGHSYVFWYQQVLKNEFKFLISFQNENVFDETGMPKERFSAKCLPNSPCSLEIQATKLEDSAVYFCASSHDRSGHTFGSGTRLTVV.

This clone has only one observation. The genes are TRBV18 and TRBJ1-1; maybe TRBD1 (5 bases). CDR1 is KGHSH and CDR2 is LQKENI in the germline V gene. The V end lost 4 bases, the J end lost 1 base, and 7 bases lay between the germline ends. This CDR3 spans 13 amino acids. CDR3 bases: TGTGCCAGCTCACGGAGGGGGAACACTGAAGCTTTCTTT. This sequence encodes CASSRRGNTEAFF. Supplemented by reference TRBV18 and TRBJ1-1, the full variable domain reads NAGVMQNPRHLVRRRGQEARLRCSPMKGHSHVYWYRQLPEEGLKFMVYLQKENIIDESGMPKERFSAEFPKEGPSILRIQQVVRGDSAAYFCASSRRGNTEAFFGQGTRLTVV.

In its sample, this clone was seen once. The chain recombines TRBV6-5 with TRBJ2-3; TRBD1 is a possible D gene (6 bases). This CDR3 region has 16 residues. The V and J ends lost 0 bases and 3 bases respectively, with 13 bases between them. CDR1 and CDR2 (germline): MNHEY, SVGAGI. The CDR3: CASSYSRSQGTDTQYF. The CDR3 DNA reads TGTGCCAGCAGTTACTCGAGAAGTCAGGGGACAGATACGCAGTATTTT.

The chain carries TRBV5-1 and TRBJ1-4, with 7 bases identical to TRBD1. Unmatched junction bases numbered 6, after V lost 0 bases and J lost 7 bases. The CDR3 consists of 15 residues. The germline V gene encodes CDR1 SGHRS and CDR2 YFSETQ. Written as DNA, the CDR3 is TGCGCCAGCAGCTTGGCCAAGGCAGGGGGTGAAAAACTGTTTTTT. Translated, it gives CASSLAKAGGEKLFF.

This clone has a single count. The J gene is TRBJ2-5, the V gene TRBV3-1 (or the pseudogene TRBV3-2); D perhaps matches TRBD2 (6 bases). The CDR3 is 15 residues long. Looked up from germline, CDR1 is LGHDT and CDR2 is YNNKEL (reference sequence). Trimming pared 4 bases from V and 5 bases from J, leaving 17 bases between. CDR3 sequence: CASSPRRGVGETQYF. The DNA for the CDR3 is TGTGCCAGCAGCCCCCGGAGGGGAGTGGGGGAGACCCAGTACTTC.

The chain carries TRBV7-2 and TRBJ2-2; tentative D call: TRBD1 (6 bases). The V end was cut by 3 bases, the J end by 5 bases, with 10 bases between. Germline CDR1 is SGHTA and CDR2 is FQGNSA. CDR3 size: 14 residues. The CDR3 protein is CASSLTGLTGELFF. Written as DNA, the CDR3 is TGTGCCAGCAGCTTGACAGGTTTGACCGGGGAGCTGTTTTTT.

This chain uses TRBV2 with TRBJ2-3, with 10 bases fitting TRBD2. This CDR3 spans 16 amino acids. Germline V CDR1 and CDR2: SNHLY, FYNNEI. Trimming removed 4 bases from V and 2 bases from J; junction bases left unmatched: 6. CDR3: CASSGTSGSLTDTQYF. CDR3 nucleotides: TGTGCCAGCAGTGGGACTAGCGGCTCCCTCACAGATACGCAGTATTTT.

The rearrangement uses TRBV4-1 and TRBJ2-6, with a tentative D call TRBD1 (5 bases). Trimming took off 4 bases at V and 1 base at J, with 8 bases between the two ends. Looked up from germline, CDR1 is MGHRA and CDR2 is YSYEKL. This CDR3 has 15 amino acids. This chain's CDR3 is CASSPYRSGANVLTF. The CDR3 coding sequence is TGCGCCAGCAGCCCCTACAGGTCTGGGGCCAACGTCCTGACTTTC.